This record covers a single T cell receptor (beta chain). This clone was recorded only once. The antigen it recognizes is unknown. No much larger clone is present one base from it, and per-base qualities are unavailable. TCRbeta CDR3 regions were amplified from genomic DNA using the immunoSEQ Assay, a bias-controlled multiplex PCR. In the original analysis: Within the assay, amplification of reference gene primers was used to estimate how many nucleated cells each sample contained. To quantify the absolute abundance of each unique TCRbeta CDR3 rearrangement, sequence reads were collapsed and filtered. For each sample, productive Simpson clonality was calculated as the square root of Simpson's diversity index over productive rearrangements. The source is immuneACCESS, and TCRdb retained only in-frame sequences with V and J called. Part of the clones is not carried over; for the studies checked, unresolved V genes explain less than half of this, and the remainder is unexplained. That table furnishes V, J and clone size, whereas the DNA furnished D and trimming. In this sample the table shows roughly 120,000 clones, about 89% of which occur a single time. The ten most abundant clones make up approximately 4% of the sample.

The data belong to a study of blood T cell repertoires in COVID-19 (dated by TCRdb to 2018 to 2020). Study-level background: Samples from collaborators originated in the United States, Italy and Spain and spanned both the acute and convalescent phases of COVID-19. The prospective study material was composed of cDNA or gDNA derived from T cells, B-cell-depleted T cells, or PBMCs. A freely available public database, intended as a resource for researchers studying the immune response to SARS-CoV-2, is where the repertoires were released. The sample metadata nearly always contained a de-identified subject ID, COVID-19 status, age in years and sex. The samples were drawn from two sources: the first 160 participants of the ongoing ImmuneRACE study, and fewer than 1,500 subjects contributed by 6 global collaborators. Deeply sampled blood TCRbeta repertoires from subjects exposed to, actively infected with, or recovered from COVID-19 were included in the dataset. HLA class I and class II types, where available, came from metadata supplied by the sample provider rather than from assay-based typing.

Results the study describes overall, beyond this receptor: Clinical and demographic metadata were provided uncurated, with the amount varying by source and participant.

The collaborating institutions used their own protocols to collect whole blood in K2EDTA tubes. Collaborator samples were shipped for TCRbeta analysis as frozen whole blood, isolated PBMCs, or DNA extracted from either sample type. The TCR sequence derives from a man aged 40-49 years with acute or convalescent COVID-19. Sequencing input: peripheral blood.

The nucleotide sequence reads as follows: TGTGCCAGCAGTCGAGAGGCGAACACTGAAGCTTTCTTT. This gives the protein CASSREANTEAFF. The sequence is built from TRBV6-2 or TRBV6-3 and TRBJ1-1, with an unclear D gene assignment. The germline V gene gives CDR1 as MNHEY and CDR2 as SVGEGT. The CDR3 runs 13 residues from the cysteine to the phenylalanine. Only the CDR3 part of the read is kept: 39 bases, read in frame from the first base. Cut back by 5 bases and 1 base, the V and J ends lie 8 bases apart.